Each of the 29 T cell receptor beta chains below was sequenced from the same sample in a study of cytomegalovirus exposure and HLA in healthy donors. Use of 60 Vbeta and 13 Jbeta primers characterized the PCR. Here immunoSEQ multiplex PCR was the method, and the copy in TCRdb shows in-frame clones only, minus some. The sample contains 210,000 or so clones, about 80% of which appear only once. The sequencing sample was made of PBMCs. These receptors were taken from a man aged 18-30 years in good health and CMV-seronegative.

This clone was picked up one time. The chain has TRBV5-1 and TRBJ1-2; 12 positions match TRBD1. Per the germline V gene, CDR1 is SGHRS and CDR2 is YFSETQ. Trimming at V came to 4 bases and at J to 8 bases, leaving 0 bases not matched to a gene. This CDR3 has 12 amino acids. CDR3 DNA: TGCGCCAGCAGCGGGACAGGGGGCGGCTACACCTTC. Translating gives CASSGTGGGYTF.

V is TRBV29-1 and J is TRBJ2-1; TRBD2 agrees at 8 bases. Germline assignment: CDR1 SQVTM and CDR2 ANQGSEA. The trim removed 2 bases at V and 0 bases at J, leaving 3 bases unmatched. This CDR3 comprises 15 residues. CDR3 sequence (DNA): TGCAGCGTTGAAAGTGGGACTAGCTCCTACAATGAGCAGTTCTTC. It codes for CSVESGTSSYNEQFF.

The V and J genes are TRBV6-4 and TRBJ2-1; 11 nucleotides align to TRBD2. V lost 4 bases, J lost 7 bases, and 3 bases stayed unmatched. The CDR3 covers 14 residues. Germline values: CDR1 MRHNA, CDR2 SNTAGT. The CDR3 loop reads CASSVAGGRNEQFF. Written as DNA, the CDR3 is TGTGCCAGCAGTGTAGCGGGAGGGAGGAATGAGCAGTTCTTC.

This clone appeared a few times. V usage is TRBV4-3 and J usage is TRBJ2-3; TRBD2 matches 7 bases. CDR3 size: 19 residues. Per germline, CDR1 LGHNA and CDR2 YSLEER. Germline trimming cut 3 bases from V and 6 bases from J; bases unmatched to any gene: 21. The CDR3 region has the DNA TGCGCCAGCAGCCAGGAAAGGTTGGCGGGGGTGGGTAGCAGGGATACGCAGTATTTT. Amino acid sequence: CASSQERLAGVGSRDTQYF.

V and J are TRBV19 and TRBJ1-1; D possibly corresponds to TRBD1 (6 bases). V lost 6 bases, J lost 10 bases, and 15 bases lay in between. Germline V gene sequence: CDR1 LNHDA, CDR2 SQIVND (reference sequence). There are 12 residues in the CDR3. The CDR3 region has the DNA TGTGCCAGTAGCCCAGGGGAAGGGGGAGCTTTCTTT. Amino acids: CASSPGEGGAFF. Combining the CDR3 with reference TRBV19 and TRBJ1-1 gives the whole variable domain DGGITQSPKYLFRKEGQNVTLSCEQNLNHDAMYWYRQDPGQGLRLIYYSQIVNDFQKGDIAEGYSVSREKKESFPLTVTSAQKNPTAFYLCASSPGEGGAFFGQGTRLTVV.

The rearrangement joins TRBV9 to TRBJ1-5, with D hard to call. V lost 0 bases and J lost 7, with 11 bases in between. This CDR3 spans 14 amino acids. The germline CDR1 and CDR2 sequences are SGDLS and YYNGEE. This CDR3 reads CASSVGREGQPQHF. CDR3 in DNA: TGTGCCAGCAGCGTAGGAAGGGAGGGCCAGCCCCAGCATTTT.

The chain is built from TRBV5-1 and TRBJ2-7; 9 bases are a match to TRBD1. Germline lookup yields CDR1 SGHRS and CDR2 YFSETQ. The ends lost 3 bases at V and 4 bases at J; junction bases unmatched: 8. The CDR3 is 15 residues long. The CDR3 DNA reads TGCGCCAGCAGCTCGACCGGGACAGGGTTATACGAGCAGTACTTC. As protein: CASSSTGTGLYEQYF.

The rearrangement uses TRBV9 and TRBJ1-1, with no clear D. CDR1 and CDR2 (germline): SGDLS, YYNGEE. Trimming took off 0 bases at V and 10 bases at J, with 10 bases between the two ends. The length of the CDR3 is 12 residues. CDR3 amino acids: CASSVGGGRAFF. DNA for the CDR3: TGTGCCAGCAGCGTAGGAGGCGGGAGAGCTTTCTTT. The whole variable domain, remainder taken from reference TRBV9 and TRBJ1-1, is DSGVTQTPKHLITATGQRVTLRCSPRSGDLSVYWYQQSLDQGLQFLIQYYNGEERAKGNILERFSAQQFPDLHSELNLSSLELGDSALYFCASSVGGGRAFFGQGTRLTVV.

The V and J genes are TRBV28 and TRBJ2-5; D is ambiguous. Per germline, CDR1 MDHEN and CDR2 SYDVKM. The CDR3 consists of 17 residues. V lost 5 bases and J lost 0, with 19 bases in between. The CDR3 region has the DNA TGTGCCAGCAGTCTCCCTGGCGGCTTGACGTACCAAGAGACCCAGTACTTC. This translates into CASSLPGGLTYQETQYF.

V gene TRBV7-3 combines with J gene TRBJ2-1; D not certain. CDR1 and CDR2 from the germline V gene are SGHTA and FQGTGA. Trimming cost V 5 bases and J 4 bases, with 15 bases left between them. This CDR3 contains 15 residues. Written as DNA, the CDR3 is TGTGCCAGCAGCGTGGCCCAGGCCCCGTACAATGAGCAGTTCTTC. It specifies CASSVAQAPYNEQFF.

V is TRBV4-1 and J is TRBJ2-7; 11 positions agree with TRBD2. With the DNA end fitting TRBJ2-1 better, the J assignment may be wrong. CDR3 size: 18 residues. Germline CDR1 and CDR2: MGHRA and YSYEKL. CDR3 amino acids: CASSQVSNSSGRLNEQFF. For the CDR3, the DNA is TGCGCCAGCAGCCAAGTCTCAAATTCTAGCGGGAGGCTCAATGAGCAGTTCTTC.

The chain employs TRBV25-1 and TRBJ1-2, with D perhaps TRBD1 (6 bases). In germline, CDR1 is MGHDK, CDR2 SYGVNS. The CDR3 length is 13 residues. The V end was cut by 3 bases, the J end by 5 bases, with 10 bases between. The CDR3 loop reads CASSDNRVYGYTF. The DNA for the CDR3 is TGTGCCAGCAGTGACAACAGGGTATATGGCTACACCTTC.

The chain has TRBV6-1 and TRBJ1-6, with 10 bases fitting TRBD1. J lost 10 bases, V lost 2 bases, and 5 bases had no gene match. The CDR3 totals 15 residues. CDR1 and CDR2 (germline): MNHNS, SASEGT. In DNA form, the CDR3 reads TGTGCCAGCAGTGAATCGGGACAGGGGAGGTCACCCCTCCACTTT. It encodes CASSESGQGRSPLHF.

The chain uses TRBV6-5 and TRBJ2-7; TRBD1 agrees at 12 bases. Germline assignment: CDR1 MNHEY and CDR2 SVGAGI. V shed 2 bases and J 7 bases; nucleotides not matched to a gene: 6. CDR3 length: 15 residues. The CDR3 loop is CASSYTGQGAEEQYF. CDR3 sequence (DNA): TGTGCCAGCAGTTACACGGGACAGGGGGCGGAGGAGCAGTACTTC.

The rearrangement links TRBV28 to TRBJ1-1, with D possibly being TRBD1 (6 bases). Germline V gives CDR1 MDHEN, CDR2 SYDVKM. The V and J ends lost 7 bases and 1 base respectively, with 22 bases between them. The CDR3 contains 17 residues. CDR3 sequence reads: CASTIGGAIKKNTEAFF. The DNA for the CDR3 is TGTGCCAGCACTATCGGGGGGGCCATTAAAAAGAACACTGAAGCTTTCTTT.

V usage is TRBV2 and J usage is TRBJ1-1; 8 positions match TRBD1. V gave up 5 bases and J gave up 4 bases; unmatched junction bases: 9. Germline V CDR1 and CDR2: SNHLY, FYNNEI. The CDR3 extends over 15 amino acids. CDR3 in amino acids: CASSTGQGAGTEAFF. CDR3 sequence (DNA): TGTGCCAGCAGTACTGGTCAGGGGGCGGGCACTGAAGCTTTCTTT.

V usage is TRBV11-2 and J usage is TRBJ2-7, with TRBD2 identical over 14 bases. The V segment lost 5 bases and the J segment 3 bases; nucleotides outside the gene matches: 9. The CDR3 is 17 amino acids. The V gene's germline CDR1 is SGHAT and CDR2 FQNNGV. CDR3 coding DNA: TGTGCCAGCAGCCTGGGACTAGCGGGAGTGGGTTACTACGAGCAGTACTTC. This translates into CASSLGLAGVGYYEQYF.

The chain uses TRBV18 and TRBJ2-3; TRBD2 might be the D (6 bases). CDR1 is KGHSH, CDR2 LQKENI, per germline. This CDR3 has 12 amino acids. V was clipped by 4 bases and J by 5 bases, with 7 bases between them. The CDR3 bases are TGTGCCAGCTCACAGGAGGGAGATACGCAGTATTTT. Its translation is CASSQEGDTQYF.

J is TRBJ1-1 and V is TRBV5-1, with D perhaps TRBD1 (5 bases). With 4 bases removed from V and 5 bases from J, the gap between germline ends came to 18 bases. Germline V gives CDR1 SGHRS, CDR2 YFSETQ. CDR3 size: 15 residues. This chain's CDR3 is CASSLEFGASTEAFF. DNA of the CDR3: TGCGCCAGCAGCCTTGAGTTTGGGGCATCTACTGAAGCTTTCTTT.

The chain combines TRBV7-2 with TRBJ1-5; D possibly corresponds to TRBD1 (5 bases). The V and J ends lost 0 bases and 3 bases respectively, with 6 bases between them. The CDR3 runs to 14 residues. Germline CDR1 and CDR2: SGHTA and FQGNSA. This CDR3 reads CASSLAGPNQPQHF. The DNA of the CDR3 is TGTGCCAGCAGCTTAGCGGGGCCCAATCAGCCCCAGCATTTT.

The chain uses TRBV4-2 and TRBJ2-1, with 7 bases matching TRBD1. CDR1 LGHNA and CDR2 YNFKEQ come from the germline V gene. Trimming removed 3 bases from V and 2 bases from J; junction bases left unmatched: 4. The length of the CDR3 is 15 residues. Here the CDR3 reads CASSQYRGPYNEQFF. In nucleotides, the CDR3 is TGTGCCAGCAGCCAGTACAGGGGCCCCTACAATGAGCAGTTCTTC.

CDR3 sequence: CAWKVALNTEAFF. CDR3 bases: TGTGCCTGGAAAGTGGCCTTGAACACTGAAGCTTTCTTT. The chain uses TRBV30 and TRBJ1-1; D call uncertain. Germline loops: CDR1 GTSNPN, CDR2 SVGIG (reference sequence). The CDR3 has 13 amino acids. V was clipped by 4 bases and J by 0 bases, with 9 bases between them. Complete variable domain (other parts from reference TRBV30 and TRBJ1-1): SQTIHQWPATLVQPVGSPLSLECTVEGTSNPNLYWYRQAAGRGLQLLFYSVGIGQISSEVPQNLSASRPQDRQFILSSKKLLLSDSGFYLCAWKVALNTEAFFGQGTRLTVV.

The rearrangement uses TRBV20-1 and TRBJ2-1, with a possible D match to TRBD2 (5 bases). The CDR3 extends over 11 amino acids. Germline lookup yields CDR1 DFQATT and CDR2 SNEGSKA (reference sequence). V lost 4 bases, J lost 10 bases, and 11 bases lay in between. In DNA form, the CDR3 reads TGCAGTGCTACACTGTCGGGGGAGCAGTTCTTC. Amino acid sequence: CSATLSGEQFF.

In DNA form, the CDR3 reads TGTGCCAGCAGCTTGCCTGGAGCTAACTATGGCTACACCTTC. Encoded protein: CASSLPGANYGYTF. This chain connects TRBV5-8 to TRBJ1-2; D is ambiguous. Germline-derived CDR1 and CDR2 are SGHTS and YDEGEE. The V end was cut by 1 base, the J end by 0 bases, with 7 bases between. CDR3 length: 14 residues.

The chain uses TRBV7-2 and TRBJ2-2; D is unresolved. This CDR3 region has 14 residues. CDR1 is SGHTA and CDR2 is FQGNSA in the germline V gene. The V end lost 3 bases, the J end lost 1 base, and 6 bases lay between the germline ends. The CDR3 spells CASSLYGNTGELFF. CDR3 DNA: TGTGCCAGCAGCTTGTACGGGAACACCGGGGAGCTGTTTTTT.

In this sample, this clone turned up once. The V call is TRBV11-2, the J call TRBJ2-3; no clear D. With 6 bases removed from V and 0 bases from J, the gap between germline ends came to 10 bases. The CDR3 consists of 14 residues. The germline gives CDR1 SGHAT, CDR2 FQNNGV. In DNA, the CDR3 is TGTGCCAGCAGGCTGAGTACTAGCACAGATACGCAGTATTTT. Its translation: CASRLSTSTDTQYF.

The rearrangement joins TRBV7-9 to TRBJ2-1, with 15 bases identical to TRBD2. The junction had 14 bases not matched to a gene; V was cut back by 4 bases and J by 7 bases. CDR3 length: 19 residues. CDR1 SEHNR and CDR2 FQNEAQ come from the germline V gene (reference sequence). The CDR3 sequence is CASSSRGTSGGWGWNEQFF. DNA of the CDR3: TGTGCCAGCAGCTCACGGGGGACTAGCGGGGGGTGGGGTTGGAATGAGCAGTTCTTC.

CDR3 nucleotide sequence: TGCGCCAGCAGCCAAGATTCAGGGATGAACACTGAAGCTTTCTTT. It yields the protein CASSQDSGMNTEAFF. The chain combines TRBV4-1 with TRBJ1-1; perhaps TRBD1 as D (5 bases). Trimming cost V 0 bases and J 0 bases, with 8 bases left between them. Germline V gene sequence: CDR1 MGHRA, CDR2 YSYEKL. The CDR3 has 15 amino acids.

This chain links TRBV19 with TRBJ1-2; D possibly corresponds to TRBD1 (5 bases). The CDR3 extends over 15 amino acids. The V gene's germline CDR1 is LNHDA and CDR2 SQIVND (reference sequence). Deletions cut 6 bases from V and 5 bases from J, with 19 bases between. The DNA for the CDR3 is TGTGCCAGTAGGGTGGGTCCAGGGTTTGGTTATGGCTACACCTTC. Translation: CASRVGPGFGYGYTF. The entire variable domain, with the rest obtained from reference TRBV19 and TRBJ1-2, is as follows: DGGITQSPKYLFRKEGQNVTLSCEQNLNHDAMYWYRQDPGQGLRLIYYSQIVNDFQKGDIAEGYSVSREKKESFPLTVTSAQKNPTAFYLCASRVGPGFGYGYTFGSGTRLTVV.